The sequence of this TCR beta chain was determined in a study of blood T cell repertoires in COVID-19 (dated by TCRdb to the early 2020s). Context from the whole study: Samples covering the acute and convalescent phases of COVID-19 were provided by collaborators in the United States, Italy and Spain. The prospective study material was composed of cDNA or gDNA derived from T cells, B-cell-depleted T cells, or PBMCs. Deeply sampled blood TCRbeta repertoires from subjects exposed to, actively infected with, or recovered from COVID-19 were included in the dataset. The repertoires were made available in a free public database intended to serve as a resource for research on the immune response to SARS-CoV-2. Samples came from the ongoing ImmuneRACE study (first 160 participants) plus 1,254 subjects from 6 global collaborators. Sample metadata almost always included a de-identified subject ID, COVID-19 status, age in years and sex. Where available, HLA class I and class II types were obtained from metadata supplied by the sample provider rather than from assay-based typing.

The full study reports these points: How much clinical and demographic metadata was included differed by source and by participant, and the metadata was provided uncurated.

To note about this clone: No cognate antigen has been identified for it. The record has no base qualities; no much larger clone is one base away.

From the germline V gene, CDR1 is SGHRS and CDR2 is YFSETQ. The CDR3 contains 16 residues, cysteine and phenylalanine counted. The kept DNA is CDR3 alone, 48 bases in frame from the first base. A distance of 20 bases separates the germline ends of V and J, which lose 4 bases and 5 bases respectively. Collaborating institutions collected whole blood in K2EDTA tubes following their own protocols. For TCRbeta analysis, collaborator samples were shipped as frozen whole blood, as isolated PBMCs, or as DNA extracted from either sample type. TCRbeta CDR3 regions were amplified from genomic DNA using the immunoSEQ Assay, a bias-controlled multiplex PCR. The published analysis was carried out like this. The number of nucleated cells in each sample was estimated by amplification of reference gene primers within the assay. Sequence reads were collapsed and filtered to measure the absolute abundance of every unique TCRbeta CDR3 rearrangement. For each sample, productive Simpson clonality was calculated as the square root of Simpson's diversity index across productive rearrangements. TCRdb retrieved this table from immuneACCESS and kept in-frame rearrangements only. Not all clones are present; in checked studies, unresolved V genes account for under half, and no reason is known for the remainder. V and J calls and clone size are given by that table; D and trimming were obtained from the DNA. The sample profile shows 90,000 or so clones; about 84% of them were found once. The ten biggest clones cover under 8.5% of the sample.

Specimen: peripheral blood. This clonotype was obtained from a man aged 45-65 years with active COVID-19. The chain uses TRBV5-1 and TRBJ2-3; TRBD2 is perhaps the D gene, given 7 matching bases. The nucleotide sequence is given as TGCGCCAGCAGCGTAGCGGGCCCAGGCAGGGGAGATACGCAGTATTTT. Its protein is CASSVAGPGRGDTQYF.